The 20 T cell receptor beta chains below were found in one sample sequenced in a study of molecular identifiers for immune sequencing clone quantification. TCRdb reprocessed the PCR reads via MiXCR and lists one record per CDR3 protein. The data hold roughly 50,000 distinct CDR3 sequences, with 20% to 25% observed a single time. The source material was naive CD8+ T cells from blood, with Jurkat cell RNA spiked in. As for subset: FACS-sorted CD8+CD4-CCR7+CD45RA+ naive T cells. Source of these receptors: a human donor in good health. Some libraries in this study had Jurkat cell RNA spiked in.

On this clonotype: A much larger clone lies a single base off, so this may be a read error. The chain links TRBV21-1 to TRBJ2-6; whether TRBD1, the table's D call, matches the DNA was not checked. TRBV21-1 is labeled a pseudogene. There are 17 residues in the CDR3. CDR3 nucleotides: TGTGTCAGCCGCAAAAACAGGGCTTCATCTGGGGCCAACGTCCTGACTTTC. This gives the protein CVSRKNRASSGANVLTF.

This clonotype was seen at least ten times. V usage is TRBV4-3 and J usage is TRBJ1-1; 8 nucleotides line up with TRBD1. V trimming: 0 bases; J trimming: 3 bases; junction bases outside the gene matches: 3. Germline V gives CDR1 LGHNA, CDR2 YSLEER. CDR3 length: 15 amino acids. For the CDR3, the DNA is TGCGCCAGCAGCCAAGATCGACAGGGGTACACTGAAGCTTTCTTT. This translates into CASSQDRQGYTEAFF.

As for this clonotype: This clone may be a read error of a much larger clone one base away. This chain connects TRBV5-1 to TRBJ2-2, with D maybe TRBD2 (5 bases). The CDR3 runs 11 residues. From germline, CDR1 is SGHRS and CDR2 YFSETQ. The DNA of the CDR3 is TGCGCCAGCAGCGGCACCGGGGAGCCGTTTTTT. Translating gives CASSGTGEPFF.

Comments on this clonotype: This may come from a read error, since a much larger clone is one base off. This chain uses TRBV7-2 with TRBJ2-7; tentatively, D is TRBD2 (5 bases). Trimming left V 5 bases short and J 2 bases short, with 31 bases between. CDR1 is SGHTA and CDR2 is FQGNSA in the germline V gene. The CDR3 loop spans 20 amino acids. The CDR3 DNA reads as TGTGCCAGCAGCCCGGGGTATGCGGCGACAACTAACTTAGTGACCTACGAGCAGTACTTC. Translating gives CASSPGYAATTNLVTYEQYF.

There are many counts of this clonotype. This chain links TRBV29-1 with TRBJ2-7; D may correspond to TRBD1 or TRBD2 (6 bases each). Looked up from germline, CDR1 is SQVTM and CDR2 is ANQGSEA. V lost 4 bases to trimming and J lost 4 bases, with 11 bases between them. This CDR3 is 12 amino acids long. The CDR3: CSVAGGAYEQYF. For the CDR3, the DNA is TGCAGCGTTGCCGGGGGCGCGTACGAGCAGTACTTC.

The rearrangement links TRBV5-1 to TRBJ2-7; maybe TRBD2 (6 bases). Trimming pared 2 bases from V and 4 bases from J, leaving 10 bases between. From germline, CDR1 is SGHRS and CDR2 YFSETQ. CDR3 size: 13 residues. CDR3 residues: CASSFGGRYEQYF. The CDR3 DNA reads as TGCGCCAGCAGCTTCGGGGGAAGGTACGAGCAGTACTTC.

The chain recombines TRBV28 with TRBJ2-1, with a possible D match to TRBD1 (5 bases). V was trimmed by 2 bases and J by 8 bases, leaving 10 bases between them. Germline V gene sequence: CDR1 MDHEN, CDR2 SYDVKM. The CDR3 spans 13 residues. The CDR3 protein is CASSLGAEDEQFF. CDR3 DNA: TGTGCCAGCAGTTTAGGGGCCGAAGATGAGCAGTTCTTC.

As to this clonotype: A much larger clone sits a single nucleotide away, making a read error possible. CDR3 protein: CATSDNNNEQYF. CDR3 sequence (DNA): TGTGCCACCAGTGATAACAACAATGAGCAGTACTTC. V is TRBV24-1 and J is TRBJ2-1; D gene ambiguous. TRBJ2-7 matches the DNA end more closely, so the J call is doubtful. The CDR3 extends over 12 amino acids. CDR1 and CDR2 from the germline V gene are KGHDR and SFDVKD.

Note on this clonotype: This may come from a read error, since a much larger clone is one base off. V usage is TRBV2 and J usage is TRBJ2-5, with D perhaps matching TRBD1 or TRBD2 (5 bases each). CDR3 length: 14 residues. Trimming took off 5 bases at V and 9 bases at J, with 19 bases between the two ends. Per the germline V gene, CDR1 is SNHLY and CDR2 is FYNNEI. CDR3 amino acids: CASSTTRGTEPQYF. DNA for the CDR3: TGTGCCAGCAGTACAACTCGAGGGACGGAGCCCCAGTACTTC.

At least ten counts were recorded for this clonotype. The chain couples TRBV5-6 to TRBJ2-6, with D perhaps matching TRBD1 (6 bases). V was clipped by 5 bases and J by 4 bases, with 10 bases between them. This CDR3 region has 14 residues. Looked up from germline, CDR1 is SGHDT and CDR2 is YYEEEE. The CDR3 nucleotides read TGTGCCAGCAGTTCAGGGGCCGGGGCCAACGTCCTGACTTTC. This codes for CASSSGAGANVLTF. Based on the CDR3 plus reference TRBV5-6 and TRBJ2-6, the full variable domain is DAGVTQSPTHLIKTRGQQVTLRCSPKSGHDTVSWYQQALGQGPQFIFQYYEEEERQRGNFPDRFSGHQFPNYSSELNVNALLLGDSALYLCASSSGAGANVLTFGAGSRLTVL.

As to this clonotype: This may be a read error: a much more frequent sequence differs by one nucleotide. The rearrangement uses TRBV6-2 or TRBV6-3 and TRBJ1-1; 7 bases match TRBD1. Per germline, CDR1 MNHEY and CDR2 SVGEGT. The CDR3 contains 17 residues. The CDR3 is CASSYLDRRGVNTEALF. Here the CDR3 DNA reads TGTGCCAGCAGTTACTTGGACAGGAGAGGGGTGAACACTGAAGCTTTATTT.

Concerning this clonotype: A much more abundant neighbour one base away suggests this may be a read error. V gene TRBV4-3 combines with J gene TRBJ2-5; 12 nucleotides line up with TRBD2. Germline CDR1 reads LGHNA; CDR2 reads YSLEER. The CDR3 runs 17 residues. The CDR3 nucleotides are TGCGCCAGCAGCCAAACACTAGCGGGGGGCCCCTCGGAGACCCGGTACTTC. Translated, it gives CASSQTLAGGPSETRYF.

As regards this clonotype: A much bigger clone sits one base away, suggesting this may be a read error. The V call is TRBV3-1, the J call TRBJ1-2; D gene unclear. The CDR3 consists of 18 residues. Germline assignment: CDR1 LGHDT and CDR2 YNNKEL (reference sequence). Trimming stripped 0 bases from V and 2 bases from J, with 19 bases between. CDR3 nucleotides: TGTGCCAGCAGCCAAGAAAGGCAGCGAACAGAACCCAACTATGGCTACACCTTC. It is translated as CASSQERQRTEPNYGYTF.

Remarks on this clonotype: One base away lies a much larger clone, so this may be a sequencing read error. V gene TRBV29-1 combines with J gene TRBJ2-5; D tentatively reads TRBD1 or TRBD2 (6 bases each). Germline CDR1 SQVTM, CDR2 ANQGSEA. This CDR3 contains 12 residues. Between the trimmed V and J ends, which lost 7 bases and 1 base, there was a span of 10 bases. Here the CDR3 reads CSGRDIQETQYF. The CDR3 bases are TGCAGCGGGCGGGACATCCAAGAGACCCAGTACTTC.

This clonotype appeared many times. The rearrangement joins TRBV7-2 to TRBJ1-2; no reliable D call. Germline V gene data show CDR1 as SGHTA and CDR2 as FQGNSA. The CDR3 consists of 17 residues. Trimming took off 3 bases at V and 2 bases at J, with 19 bases between the two ends. CDR3 nucleotide sequence: TGTGCCAGCAGCTTGATGAGCGGGATTGGCAAAAACTATGGCTACACCTTC. This gives the protein CASSLMSGIGKNYGYTF.

This clonotype has just a few counts. This chain links TRBV6-2 or TRBV6-3 with TRBJ2-7; 9 bases are a match to TRBD2. This CDR3 is built from 15 residues. V was clipped by 5 bases and J by 0 bases; unmatched bases: 5. Germline CDR1 MNHEY, CDR2 SVGEGT. CDR3 DNA sequence: TGTGCCAGCAGTCCTAGCGGGGCCCTCTCCTACGAGCAGTACTTC. It codes for CASSPSGALSYEQYF.

Ten or more counts support this clonotype. The V and J genes are TRBV7-2 and TRBJ2-7; D uncertain. The germline V and J ends were trimmed by 3 bases and 3 bases, with 6 bases remaining between them. This CDR3 is 12 amino acids long. Germline V lookup: CDR1 SGHTA, CDR2 FQGNSA. CDR3 bases: TGTGCCAGCAGCTTCGACGGCTACGAGCAGTACTTC. It specifies CASSFDGYEQYF.

About this clonotype itself: This may be a read error, as it is one base from a much larger clone. The DNA for the CDR3 is TGTGCCAGCAGCTCTTCGAGGGAGTGGAGCACAGGTACGCAGTATTTT. The encoded protein is CASSSSREWSTGTQYF. The J gene is TRBJ2-3, the V gene TRBV7-2; the D call may be TRBD1 or TRBD2 (5 bases each). This CDR3 has 16 residues. Looked up from germline, CDR1 is SGHTA and CDR2 is FQGNSA. Complete variable domain (other parts from reference TRBV7-2 and TRBJ2-3): GAGVSQSPSNKVTEKGKDVELRCDPISGHTALYWYRQSLGQGLEFLIYFQGNSAPDKSGLPSDRFSAERTGGSVSTLTIQRTQQEDSAVYLCASSSSREWSTGTQYFGPGTRLTVL.

Many counts were recorded for this clonotype. The rearrangement uses TRBV9 and TRBJ2-7, with 10 bases matching TRBD2. The germline gives CDR1 SGDLS, CDR2 YYNGEE. This CDR3 has 15 residues. V was clipped by 3 bases and J by 3 bases; unmatched bases: 6. The CDR3 protein is CASSAGTSAFYEQYF. The CDR3 DNA follows: TGTGCCAGCAGCGCGGGGACTAGCGCCTTCTACGAGCAGTACTTC. The whole variable domain, remainder taken from reference TRBV9 and TRBJ2-7, is DSGVTQTPKHLITATGQRVTLRCSPRSGDLSVYWYQQSLDQGLQFLIQYYNGEERAKGNILERFSAQQFPDLHSELNLSSLELGDSALYFCASSAGTSAFYEQYFGPGTRLTVT.

This clonotype has a handful of counts. The chain has TRBV12-3 or TRBV12-4 and TRBJ2-1, with D perhaps matching TRBD1 (5 bases). The CDR3 loop spans 16 amino acids. Trimming stripped 5 bases from V and 1 base from J, with 15 bases between. CDR3 loop: CASSPLGHYSYNEQFF. The CDR3 DNA sequence: TGTGCCAGCAGTCCCCTAGGACATTATTCCTACAATGAGCAGTTCTTC.